These 25 T cell receptor beta chains share one sample of origin, sequenced in a study of cytomegalovirus exposure and HLA in healthy donors. Researchers ran the PCR with 60 Vbeta and 13 Jbeta primers. Method: immunoSEQ multiplex PCR; TCRdb's copy keeps in-frame clones and lacks some. This sample has approximately 220,000 clones, with 70% to 80% found just once. The specimen sequenced was PBMCs. The source of these receptors is a girl aged 2-10 years in good health and CMV-seronegative.

The V gene is TRBV5-4, the J gene TRBJ2-2; 7 bases agree with TRBD1. The trim removed 0 bases at V and 3 bases at J, leaving 2 bases unmatched. CDR1 SGHNT and CDR2 YYREEE come from the germline V gene (reference sequence). This CDR3 spans 15 amino acids. The CDR3 nucleotides are TGTGCCAGCAGCTTGGGGGGACAGTACACCGGGGAGCTGTTTTTT. It translates to CASSLGGQYTGELFF.

The chain couples TRBV5-6 to TRBJ1-5, with D unresolved. The CDR3 spans 13 residues. CDR1 and CDR2 from the germline V gene are SGHDT and YYEEEE. With 0 bases removed from V and 4 bases from J, the gap between germline ends came to 5 bases. The CDR3 is CASSLASNQPQHF. The CDR3 nucleotides read TGTGCCAGCAGCTTGGCCAGTAATCAGCCCCAGCATTTT.

This chain connects TRBV18 to TRBJ1-3; tentative D call: TRBD1 (6 bases). This CDR3 is built from 13 residues. Germline assignment: CDR1 KGHSH and CDR2 LQKENI. Deletions cut 6 bases from V and 4 bases from J, with 10 bases between. CDR3 sequence (DNA): TGTGCCAGCTCTTCAGGGGCGGGAAACACCATATATTTT. This translates into CASSSGAGNTIYF.

The V call is TRBV4-2, the J call TRBJ2-2; D is perhaps TRBD2 (6 bases). The CDR3 is made up of 16 amino acids. V lost 0 bases and J lost 1, with 9 bases in between. CDR1 is LGHNA, CDR2 YNFKEQ, per germline. The CDR3 here is CASSQESAGNTGELFF. The CDR3 DNA sequence: TGTGCCAGCAGCCAAGAGTCAGCGGGGAACACCGGGGAGCTGTTTTTT.

The chain has TRBV6-4 and TRBJ1-3, with TRBD1 identical over 8 bases. This CDR3 contains 14 residues. CDR1 and CDR2 (germline): MRHNA, SNTAGT. V was pared by 4 bases and J by 7 bases, with 6 bases of the junction left unmatched. CDR3 DNA: TGTGCCAGCAGTGCGACAGGGGAGGGGAACACCATATATTTT. Translated: CASSATGEGNTIYF.

The V and J genes are TRBV6-1 and TRBJ1-1; the match to TRBD1 covers 8 bases. The CDR3 is made up of 14 amino acids. Trimming took 7 bases from V and 3 from J; bases not matched to a gene: 7. Germline CDR1 reads MNHNS; CDR2 reads SASEGT. CDR3 nucleotides: TGTGCCAGCACTTGGACAGGGAGGTACACTGAAGCTTTCTTT. Amino acid sequence: CASTWTGRYTEAFF.

The V gene is TRBV6-4, the J gene TRBJ2-3, with 10 nucleotides matching TRBD2. V lost 0 bases to trimming and J lost 6 bases; unmatched junction nucleotides: 6. In germline, CDR1 is MRHNA, CDR2 SNTAGT. This CDR3 is 16 amino acids long. CDR3 in DNA: TGTGCCAGCAGTGACTCCGAGCGGGGGGGGCCGGATACGCAGTATTTT. Protein: CASSDSERGGPDTQYF.

This clone was detected once. V and J are TRBV4-2 and TRBJ1-1; TRBD1 is a possible D gene (6 bases). The CDR3 has 15 residues. V lost 6 bases, J lost 6 bases, and 20 bases lay in between. CDR1 is LGHNA and CDR2 is YNFKEQ in the germline V gene. The CDR3 DNA follows: TGTGCCAGCAGACCCGATAGGGGGGGCGTCCCTGAAGCTTTCTTT. This gives the protein CASRPDRGGVPEAFF.

The chain links TRBV5-1 to TRBJ1-5; D is unclear. The V end was cut by 4 bases, the J end by 0 bases, with 29 bases between. CDR1 and CDR2 (germline): SGHRS, YFSETQ. The CDR3 contains 21 residues. DNA for the CDR3: TGCGCCAGCAGCCCCAGAGGCCCCGGGGTGCGGAACTTAGTTAGCAATCAGCCCCAGCATTTT. It translates to CASSPRGPGVRNLVSNQPQHF.

In DNA, the CDR3 is TGTGCCAGCAGCGTAGGGCTAGCGGGAGTAGGGAGGTCCACCGGGGAGCTGTTTTTT. Translation gives CASSVGLAGVGRSTGELFF. The chain has TRBV9 and TRBJ2-2, with 10 bases aligning to TRBD2. The CDR3 runs to 19 residues. V dropped 0 bases and J dropped 4; count of bases not matched to a gene: 12. In germline, CDR1 is SGDLS, CDR2 YYNGEE.

The CDR3 coding sequence is TGTGCCAGCAGCGAAGGGGGATTTAGCCAAGAGACCCAGTACTTC. This sequence encodes CASSEGGFSQETQYF. The rearrangement joins TRBV9 to TRBJ2-5; TRBD1 might be the D (6 bases). The CDR3 consists of 15 residues. Germline V gene data show CDR1 as SGDLS and CDR2 as YYNGEE. Trimming removed 3 bases from V and 1 base from J, with 13 bases in between.

V is TRBV4-1 and J is TRBJ2-3, with 8 bases matching TRBD2. The CDR3 has 17 amino acids. Per germline, CDR1 MGHRA and CDR2 YSYEKL. The trim removed 0 bases at V and 2 bases at J, leaving 7 bases unmatched. The CDR3 protein is CASSQDMSGGITDTQYF. The CDR3 DNA reads TGCGCCAGCAGCCAAGATATGAGCGGGGGTATCACAGATACGCAGTATTTT.

This chain connects TRBV19 to TRBJ1-1, with no clear D. V was cut by 8 bases and J by 4 bases, with 14 bases left in between. CDR1 is LNHDA, CDR2 SQIVND, per germline (reference sequence). The CDR3 length is 13 residues. The CDR3 coding sequence is TGTGCCAGTCAATCCCGACACTTCACTGAAGCTTTCTTT. It yields the protein CASQSRHFTEAFF.

The J gene is TRBJ1-1, the V gene TRBV29-1; possibly TRBD1 for D (5 bases). CDR3 length equals 11 residues. Trimming took 6 bases from V and 1 from J, leaving 6 bases between them. Germline V gene data show CDR1 as SQVTM and CDR2 as ANQGSEA. CDR3 protein: CSVTGNTEAFF. The CDR3 nucleotides read TGCAGCGTAACAGGGAACACTGAAGCTTTCTTT.

This chain joins TRBV7-9 and TRBJ2-1; D is ambiguous. CDR1 SEHNR and CDR2 FQNEAQ come from the germline V gene (reference sequence). There are 12 residues in the CDR3. Trimming shortened V by 5 bases and J by 7 bases, and 9 bases separated the two germline ends. The CDR3 coding sequence is TGTGCCAGCAGCGCGCCGATAAATGAGCAGTTCTTC. It codes for CASSAPINEQFF.

The V call is TRBV11-3, the J call TRBJ2-5; a weak D match, TRBD2 (6 bases). The length of the CDR3 is 16 residues. Germline CDR1 is SGHNT and CDR2 is YENEEA. V was clipped by 5 bases and J by 5 bases, with 21 bases between them. The chain's CDR3 is CASSRGDGGAGETQYF. In nucleotides, the CDR3 is TGTGCCAGCAGCCGAGGGGACGGTGGGGCGGGGGAGACCCAGTACTTC.

The chain combines TRBV2 with TRBJ2-5; a weak D match, TRBD1 (6 bases). The DNA matches TRBJ2-7 better at its end, which makes the J call doubtful. Germline V gives CDR1 SNHLY, CDR2 FYNNEI. The CDR3 extends over 15 amino acids. The CDR3 here is CASRDRPARTYEQYF. CDR3 DNA sequence: TGTGCCAGCAGAGACAGGCCCGCCCGAACCTACGAGCAGTACTTC.

The genes are TRBV11-3 and TRBJ2-7; 11 bases are shared with TRBD1. Trimming at V came to 7 bases and at J to 5 bases, leaving 4 bases not matched to a gene. This CDR3 region has 13 residues. Germline CDR1 and CDR2: SGHNT and YENEEA. CDR3 coding DNA: TGTGCCAGCACCTCGGGACAGGGGGACGAGCAGTACTTC. This translates into CASTSGQGDEQYF. Full variable domain (missing parts from reference TRBV11-3 and TRBJ2-7): EAGVVQSPRYKIIEKKQPVAFWCNPISGHNTLYWYLQNLGQGPELLIRYENEEAVDDSQLPKDRFSAERLKGVDSTLKIQPAELGDSAVYLCASTSGQGDEQYFGPGTRLTVT.

The genes are TRBV2 and TRBJ2-7; D perhaps matches TRBD2 (6 bases). CDR3 length: 13 amino acids. V was shortened by 7 bases and J by 3 bases, with 13 bases between the two germline ends. Germline CDR1 reads SNHLY; CDR2 reads FYNNEI. The CDR3 sequence: CASIGGGIYEQYF. The CDR3 DNA follows: TGTGCCAGCATCGGGGGTGGTATCTACGAGCAGTACTTC.

The rearrangement joins TRBV5-4 to TRBJ1-4; D is unclear. Germline loops: CDR1 SGHNT, CDR2 YYREEE (reference sequence). The CDR3 runs to 16 residues. Trimming cost V 0 bases and J 10 bases, with 19 bases left between them. The CDR3 DNA sequence: TGTGCCAGCAGCTTGGTGTATCAAGGTACCGGAGGAAAACTGTTTTTT. This sequence encodes CASSLVYQGTGGKLFF.

The chain has TRBV5-5 and TRBJ2-3; TRBD2 matches 7 bases. Per the germline V gene, CDR1 is SGHKS and CDR2 is YYEKEE (reference sequence). The ends lost 0 bases at V and 5 bases at J; junction bases unmatched: 0. The length of the CDR3 is 13 residues. The CDR3 bases are TGTGCCAGCAGCTTGGCTAGCGGAGATACGCAGTATTTT. This sequence encodes CASSLASGDTQYF.

The chain couples TRBV6-1 to TRBJ2-7; TRBD1 is a possible D gene (5 bases). There are 15 residues in the CDR3. Germline V CDR1 and CDR2: MNHNS, SASEGT. The V gene lost 1 base and the J gene lost 1 base, with 11 bases spanning the gap. The CDR3 DNA sequence: TGTGCCAGCAGTGAAGTCGCAGGGCGATCCTACGAGCAGTACTTC. Translating gives CASSEVAGRSYEQYF.

This sequence joins TRBV19 and TRBJ1-2, with D perhaps matching TRBD1 (5 bases). Germline lookup yields CDR1 LNHDA and CDR2 SQIVND (reference sequence). V shed 3 bases and J shed 2 bases, with 13 bases lying between them. This CDR3 spans 15 amino acids. CDR3 nucleotides: TGTGCCAGTAGTATCAGTGGGTCAGGGAACTATGGCTACACCTTC. Amino acids: CASSISGSGNYGYTF.

The count of this clone is one. V gene TRBV6-9 combines with J gene TRBJ2-7, with TRBD2 matching over 9 bases. Germline CDR1 and CDR2: MNHGY and SVAAGI. The CDR3 is 17 residues long. V shed 6 bases, J shed 2 bases, and the junction held 14 bases outside the gene matches. As DNA, the CDR3 is TGTGCCAGCAGCCCCCCGACCGGCGGGAGGGTCCCCTACGAGCAGTACTTC. Translated: CASSPPTGGRVPYEQYF.

This chain joins TRBV19 and TRBJ2-7, with 9 bases lining up with TRBD2. The CDR3 covers 16 residues. Trimming cost V 0 bases and J 2 bases; bases outside gene matches: 5. The germline V gene has CDR1 LNHDA and CDR2 SQIVND (reference sequence). CDR3 nucleotide sequence: TGTGCCAGTAGTATAGATTCTAGCGGGGCGACCTACGAGCAGTACTTC. Its protein product is CASSIDSSGATYEQYF.